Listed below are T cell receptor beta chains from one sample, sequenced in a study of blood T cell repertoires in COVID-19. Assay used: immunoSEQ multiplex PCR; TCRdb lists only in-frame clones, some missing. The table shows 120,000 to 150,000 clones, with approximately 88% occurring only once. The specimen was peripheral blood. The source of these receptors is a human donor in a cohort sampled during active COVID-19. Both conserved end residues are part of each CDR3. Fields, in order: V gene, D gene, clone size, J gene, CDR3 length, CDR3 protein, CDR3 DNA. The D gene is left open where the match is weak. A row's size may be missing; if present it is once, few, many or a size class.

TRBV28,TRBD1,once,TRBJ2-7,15,CASSETGTGSYEQYF,TGTGCCAGCAGTGAAACCGGGACAGGGTCCTACGAGCAGTACTTC
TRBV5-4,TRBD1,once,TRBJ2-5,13,CASRRQGQETQYF,TGTGCCAGCAGGAGACAGGGCCAAGAGACCCAGTACTTC
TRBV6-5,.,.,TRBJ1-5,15,CASSYTGIPDQPQHF,TGTGCCAGCAGTTACACAGGGATCCCCGATCAGCCCCAGCATTTT
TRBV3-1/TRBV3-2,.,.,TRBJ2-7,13,CASSQAQSYEQYF,TGTGCCAGCAGCCAAGCACAATCCTACGAGCAGTACTTC
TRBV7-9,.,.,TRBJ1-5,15,CASSLARGGNEPQHF,TGTGCCAGCAGCTTAGCCCGGGGAGGTAATGAGCCCCAGCATTTT
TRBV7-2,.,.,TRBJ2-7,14,CASSPFPSSYEQYF,TGTGCCAGCAGCCCCTTCCCGAGCTCCTACGAGCAGTACTTC
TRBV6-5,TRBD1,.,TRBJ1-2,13,CASRQGSNYGYTF,TGTGCCAGTCGACAGGGGTCTAACTATGGCTACACCTTC
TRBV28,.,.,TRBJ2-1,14,CASTIRGSYNEQFF,TGTGCCAGCACAATCAGGGGTTCCTACAATGAGCAGTTCTTC
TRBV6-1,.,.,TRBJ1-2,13,CASSDRSNYGYTF,TGTGCCAGCAGTGACAGGTCCAACTATGGCTACACCTTC
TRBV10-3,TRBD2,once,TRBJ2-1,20,CAISERASGRAGSSYNEQFF,TGTGCCATCAGTGAGCGCGCTAGCGGGAGGGCCGGGAGCTCCTACAATGAGCAGTTCTTC
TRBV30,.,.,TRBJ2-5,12,CAWSVQGETQYF,TGTGCCTGGAGTGTCCAGGGGGAGACCCAGTACTTC
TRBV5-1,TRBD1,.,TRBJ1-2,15,CASRVGTGGDYGYTF,TGCGCCAGCCGGGTCGGGACAGGGGGCGACTATGGCTACACCTTC
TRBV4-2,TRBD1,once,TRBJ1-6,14,CASSQGQGASPLHF,TGTGCCAGCAGCCAAGGGCAGGGGGCTTCACCCCTCCACTTT
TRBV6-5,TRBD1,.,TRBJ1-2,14,CASRTTGTGGGYTF,TGTGCCAGCAGAACGACAGGGACAGGTGGCGGCTACACCTTC
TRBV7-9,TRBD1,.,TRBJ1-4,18,CASNLYGGTGEINEKLFF,TGTGCCAGCAACCTTTACGGAGGGACAGGGGAAATTAATGAAAAACTGTTTTTT
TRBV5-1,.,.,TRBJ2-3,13,CASSLSLTDTQYF,TGCGCCAGCAGCTTAAGCTTGACAGATACGCAGTATTTT
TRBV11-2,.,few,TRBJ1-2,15,CASSLDPSVTGGYTF,TGTGCCAGCAGCTTAGACCCCTCGGTGACGGGTGGCTACACCTTC
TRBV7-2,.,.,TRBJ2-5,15,CASSSPMQGSETQYF,TGTGCCAGCAGCTCCCCAATGCAGGGATCTGAGACCCAGTACTTC
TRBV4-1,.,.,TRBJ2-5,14,CASSQDQGAGTQYF,TGCGCCAGCAGCCAAGATCAGGGCGCCGGGACCCAGTACTTC
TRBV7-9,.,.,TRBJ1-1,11,CASRSRGGAFF,TGTGCCAGCAGGTCCAGGGGTGGAGCTTTCTTT